Below, one T cell receptor beta chain is given with its context. Its antigen is undetermined. This sample is drawn from a study of T cells in localized non-small cell lung cancer. Sequenced by immunoSEQ multiplex PCR; TCRdb stores in-frame clones only, minus some. In the table there are about 53,000 clones, over 70% of which are singletons. Whole-study findings and limits: Patients showing higher blood T cell density tended to see longer overall survival.

This CDR3 has 14 amino acids. V shed 0 bases and J 4 bases; nucleotides not matched to a gene: 4. Germline V lookup: CDR1 SGDLS, CDR2 YYNGEE. Sample: peripheral blood mononuclear cells, taken before any cancer treatment. The sequence was collected from a man aged 35-69 years with stage III lung adenocarcinoma. This chain uses TRBV9 with TRBJ2-7; 7 bases line up with TRBD2. CDR3 sequence (DNA): TGTGCCAGCAGCGTAGGACTAGCTAGGTACGAGCAGTACTTC. This translates into CASSVGLARYEQYF.